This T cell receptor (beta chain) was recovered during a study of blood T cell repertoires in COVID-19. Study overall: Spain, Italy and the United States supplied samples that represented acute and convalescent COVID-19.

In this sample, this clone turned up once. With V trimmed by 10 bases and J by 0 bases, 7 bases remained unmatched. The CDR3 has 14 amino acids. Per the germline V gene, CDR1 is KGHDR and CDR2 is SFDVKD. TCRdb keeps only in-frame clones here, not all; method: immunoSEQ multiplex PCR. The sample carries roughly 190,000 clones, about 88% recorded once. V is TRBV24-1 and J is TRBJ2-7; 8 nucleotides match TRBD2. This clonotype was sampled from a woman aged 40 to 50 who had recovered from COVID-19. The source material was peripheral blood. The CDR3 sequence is CATSASGSSYEQYF. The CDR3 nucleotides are TGTGCCACTTCAGCCAGCGGGAGCTCCTACGAGCAGTACTTC.